The 15 T cell receptor beta chains reported below all come from one sample, sequenced in a study of blood T cell repertoires in COVID-19. Clones were sequenced by immunoSEQ multiplex PCR, and TCRdb holds only the in-frame ones, with some missing. In the table there are about 55,000 clones, roughly 82% of which are singletons. The sequenced material came from peripheral blood. The receptors come from an elderly woman with acute or convalescent COVID-19.

This clone was counted a few times. CDR3 DNA: TGTGCCACCAGCCCAGGGGGCGCGTCTGGGGCCAACGTCCTGACTTTC. Translating gives CATSPGGASGANVLTF. V usage is TRBV15 and J usage is TRBJ2-6; 8 nucleotides line up with TRBD1. The ends lost 5 bases at V and 1 base at J; junction bases unmatched: 4. Germline assignment: CDR1 LNHNV and CDR2 YYDKDF (reference sequence). There are 16 residues in the CDR3.

V usage is TRBV5-1 and J usage is TRBJ1-4, with a possible D match to TRBD1 (6 bases). The V end lost 2 bases, the J end lost 5 bases, and 16 bases lay between the germline ends. This CDR3 region has 16 residues. Germline lookup yields CDR1 SGHRS and CDR2 YFSETQ. Here the CDR3 reads CASSFNPGQNNEKLFF. The CDR3, as DNA: TGCGCCAGCAGCTTCAACCCCGGACAGAACAATGAAAAACTGTTTTTT.

This clone was seen a handful of times. V usage is TRBV10-3 and J usage is TRBJ1-5, with 8 bases matching TRBD1. CDR1 and CDR2 from the germline V gene are ENHRY and SYGVKD. This CDR3 has 17 residues. After removal of 2 bases from V and 1 base from J, the junction contained 7 bases not matched to a gene. CDR3 residues: CAISEGQGLRSNQPQHF. The CDR3 DNA reads TGTGCCATCAGTGAGGGACAGGGTTTAAGAAGCAATCAGCCCCAGCATTTT.

The V call is TRBV4-1, the J call TRBJ1-5, with 7 positions matching TRBD1. CDR3 length equals 16 residues. The V segment lost 1 base and the J segment 3 bases; nucleotides outside the gene matches: 6. Germline V gene sequence: CDR1 MGHRA, CDR2 YSYEKL. CDR3 DNA: TGCGCCAGCAGCCAAGGAACGACAGGGACCAATCAGCCCCAGCATTTT. It translates to CASSQGTTGTNQPQHF.

The chain joins TRBV5-1 to TRBJ1-4, with 7 bases matching TRBD1. There are 18 residues in the CDR3. The germline V gene has CDR1 SGHRS and CDR2 YFSETQ. J lost 8 bases, V lost 4 bases, and 20 bases had no gene match. CDR3 sequence: CASSPTISQQGQHEKLFF. CDR3 nucleotides: TGCGCCAGCAGCCCGACAATATCACAACAGGGACAGCACGAAAAACTGTTTTTT.

The V call is TRBV3-1 (or the pseudogene TRBV3-2), the J call TRBJ1-3, with 10 nucleotides matching TRBD1. This CDR3 is built from 16 residues. CDR1 and CDR2 (germline): LGHDT, YNNKEL (reference sequence). Trimming took 6 bases from V and 7 from J; bases not matched to a gene: 12. The CDR3 is CASSLQGQGKRNTIYF. The CDR3 DNA is TGTGCCAGCAGTCTCCAGGGACAGGGGAAGAGGAACACCATATATTTT.

This clone came up a few times. The V and J genes are TRBV28 and TRBJ1-2, with D maybe TRBD1 (6 bases). Between the trimmed V and J ends, which lost 3 bases and 5 bases, there was a span of 13 bases. This CDR3 has 14 residues. CDR1 is MDHEN and CDR2 is SYDVKM in the germline V gene. The CDR3 bases are TGTGCCAGCAGTTTGGGGGGGGCGCAATATGGCTACACCTTC. It encodes CASSLGGAQYGYTF.

The CDR3 loop is CAISIQGGEQYV. The DNA for the CDR3 is TGTGCCATCAGCATACAGGGTGGGGAGCAGTACGTC. V usage is TRBV10-3 and J usage is TRBJ2-7; possibly TRBD1 for D (6 bases). Trimming cost V 6 bases and J 7 bases, with 13 bases left between them. This CDR3 has 12 amino acids. The germline gives CDR1 ENHRY, CDR2 SYGVKD.

This clone was seen just once. Other nucleotide sequences in the sample specify the same CDR3. The chain employs TRBV4-1 and TRBJ2-1, with 8 positions matching TRBD2. With V trimmed by 3 bases and J by 4 bases, 5 bases remained unmatched. CDR3 size: 15 residues. CDR1 MGHRA and CDR2 YSYEKL come from the germline V gene. CDR3 residues: CASSHATGGYNEQFF. The CDR3 DNA reads TGCGCCAGCAGCCACGCGACGGGAGGGTACAATGAGCAGTTCTTC.

The rearrangement uses TRBV29-1 and TRBJ2-5; 11 bases line up with TRBD1. CDR3 size: 15 residues. The junction had 10 bases not matched to a gene; V was cut back by 6 bases and J by 4 bases. The germline V gene has CDR1 SQVTM and CDR2 ANQGSEA. CDR3 in amino acids: CSVLRGTGGGETQYF. CDR3 sequence (DNA): TGCAGCGTGCTCCGTGGGACAGGGGGGGGAGAGACCCAGTACTTC.

The chain employs TRBV14 and TRBJ2-7, with 12 bases matching TRBD1. CDR1 is SGHDN and CDR2 is FVKESK in the germline V gene. There are 15 residues in the CDR3. The V and J ends lost 3 bases and 4 bases, in that order; junction bases with no gene match: 4. CDR3 coding DNA: TGTGCCAGCAGCCAGGGGACAGGGGGCTTATACGAGCAGTACTTC. As protein: CASSQGTGGLYEQYF.

This clone occurred once. The V gene is TRBV4-1, the J gene TRBJ1-5; weak D call: TRBD1 (6 bases). Germline assignment: CDR1 MGHRA and CDR2 YSYEKL. Between the trimmed V and J ends, which lost 5 bases and 3 bases, there was a span of 14 bases. The CDR3 loop spans 15 amino acids. CDR3 coding DNA: TGCGCCAGCAGCTTAGGACAGAGCTACAATCAGCCCCAGCATTTT. Amino acids: CASSLGQSYNQPQHF.

This chain joins TRBV7-9 and TRBJ1-1; TRBD1 matches 7 bases. V shed 5 bases, J shed 5 bases, and the junction held 14 bases outside the gene matches. The CDR3 has 16 residues. Germline assignment: CDR1 SEHNR and CDR2 FQNEAQ (reference sequence). The CDR3 sequence is CASSALDRPVRTEAFF. For the CDR3, the DNA is TGTGCCAGCAGCGCTTTGGACAGGCCTGTGCGGACTGAAGCTTTCTTT.

This clone was detected only a few times. The chain has TRBV11-2 and TRBJ2-4; D is undetermined. The CDR3 is 15 amino acids. Trimming shortened V by 6 bases and J by 0 bases, and 12 bases separated the two germline ends. Germline CDR1 reads SGHAT; CDR2 reads FQNNGV. CDR3 residues: CASSLLTQAKNIQYF. In DNA, the CDR3 is TGTGCCAGCAGTCTCTTGACACAAGCCAAAAACATTCAGTACTTC.

The chain is built from TRBV2 and TRBJ2-5; the match to TRBD1 covers 9 bases. Germline loops: CDR1 SNHLY, CDR2 FYNNEI. V was pared by 8 bases and J by 1 base, with 2 bases of the junction left unmatched. The CDR3 is 13 residues long. The CDR3 is CASQQGAQETQYF. CDR3 bases: TGTGCCAGCCAACAGGGGGCCCAAGAGACCCAGTACTTC.